The text below deals with one T cell receptor (beta chain). The entry originates in a study of blood T cell repertoires in COVID-19. Study in general: The United States, Italy and Spain supplied acute and convalescent COVID-19 samples. Sources were T cells, B-cell-depleted T cells, or PBMCs; the material itself was cDNA or gDNA.

The CDR3 is 15 amino acids. V lost 2 bases, J lost 4 bases, and 7 bases stayed unmatched. Germline lookup yields CDR1 KGHSY and CDR2 FQNENV. In the original workflow: Reference gene primer amplification in the assay estimated nucleated cell counts. Clones were read by immunoSEQ multiplex PCR, and TCRdb kept only the in-frame ones, dropping some. That table furnishes V, J and clone size, whereas the DNA furnished D and trimming. The sample consists of about 110,000 clones, over 80% of them appearing once. The chain employs TRBV16 and TRBJ1-1, with 7 positions matching TRBD1. Sequenced input: peripheral blood. The sequence came from a woman aged 65 to 85 with acute or convalescent COVID-19. The CDR3 coding sequence is TGTGCCAGCAGCCAAAACCGGGACAGCGGCACTGAAGCTTTCTTT. Its translation is CASSQNRDSGTEAFF.